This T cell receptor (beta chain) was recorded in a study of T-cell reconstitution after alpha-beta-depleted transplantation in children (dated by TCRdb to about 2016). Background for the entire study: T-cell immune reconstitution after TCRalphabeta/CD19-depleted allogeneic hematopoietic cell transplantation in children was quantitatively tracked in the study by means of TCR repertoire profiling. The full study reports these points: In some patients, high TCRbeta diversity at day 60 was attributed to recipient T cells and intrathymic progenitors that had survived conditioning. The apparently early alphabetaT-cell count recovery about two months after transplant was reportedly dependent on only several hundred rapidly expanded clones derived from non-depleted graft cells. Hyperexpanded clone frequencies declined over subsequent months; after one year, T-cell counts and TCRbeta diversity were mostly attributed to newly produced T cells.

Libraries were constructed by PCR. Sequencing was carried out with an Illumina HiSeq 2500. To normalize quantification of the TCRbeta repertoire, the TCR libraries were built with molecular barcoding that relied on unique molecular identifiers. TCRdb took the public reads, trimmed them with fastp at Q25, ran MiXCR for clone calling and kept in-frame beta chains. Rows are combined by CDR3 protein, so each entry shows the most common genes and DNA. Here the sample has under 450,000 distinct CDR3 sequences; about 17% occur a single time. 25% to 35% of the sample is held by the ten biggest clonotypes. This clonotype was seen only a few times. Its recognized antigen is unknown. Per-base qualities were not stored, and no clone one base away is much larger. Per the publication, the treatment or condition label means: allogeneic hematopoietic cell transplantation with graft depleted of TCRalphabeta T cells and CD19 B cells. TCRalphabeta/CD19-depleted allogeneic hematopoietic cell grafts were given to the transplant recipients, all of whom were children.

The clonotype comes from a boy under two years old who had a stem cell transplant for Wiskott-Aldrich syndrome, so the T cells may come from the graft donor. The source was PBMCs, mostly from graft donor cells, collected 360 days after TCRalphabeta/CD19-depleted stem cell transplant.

In nucleotide form, the sequence is TGTGCCAGCAGTGTCAACACAGATACGCAGTATTTT. Its protein is CASSVNTDTQYF. The rearranged segments are TRBV12-3 or TRBV12-4 and TRBJ2-3, with the D gene not clear enough to name. Between the V and J ends, shortened by 5 bases and 2 bases respectively, the junction contains 5 bases. Its CDR3 holds 12 amino acids, cysteine through phenylalanine. The only DNA kept is the CDR3, 36 bases in frame from the first base.